The 23 T cell receptor beta chains below were found in one sample sequenced in a study of T-cell reconstitution after alpha-beta-depleted transplantation in children. It was with unique molecular identifiers that the TCRbeta library was prepared. TCRdb used MiXCR to reprocess the PCR reads, holding one entry per CDR3 protein. The sample lists some 830,000 distinct CDR3 sequences; about 15% were seen once. Material: PBMCs, mostly from graft donor cells, obtained 360 days after TCRalphabeta/CD19-depleted stem cell transplant. All receptors derive from a male patient between 5 and 17 years old who had a stem cell transplant for acute lymphoblastic leukemia, so the T cells may come from the graft donor.

This chain connects TRBV4-1 to TRBJ2-5, with 10 bases fitting TRBD2. There are 14 residues in the CDR3. Germline V CDR1 and CDR2: MGHRA, YSYEKL. J lost 4 bases, V lost 5 bases, and 4 bases had no gene match. CDR3 coding DNA: TGCGCCAGCAGCGGGGCTAGCGGGGGAGAGACCCAGTACTTC. Protein sequence: CASSGASGGETQYF.

In this sample, this clonotype turned up a few times. V is TRBV20-1 and J is TRBJ1-1; weak D call: TRBD1 (5 bases). The CDR3 runs to 14 residues. CDR1 is DFQATT and CDR2 is SNEGSKA in the germline V gene (reference sequence). V was cut by 8 bases and J by 5 bases, with 21 bases left in between. The DNA of the CDR3 is TGCAGTCCAATGGGGCAGATGGTATGGACTGAAGCTTTCTTT. Translated: CSPMGQMVWTEAFF.

This clonotype was observed a few times. This chain connects TRBV7-2 to TRBJ2-4, with 10 bases identical to TRBD2. V dropped 4 bases and J dropped 3; count of bases not matched to a gene: 6. In germline, CDR1 is SGHTA, CDR2 FQGNSA. The CDR3 has 16 amino acids. CDR3 residues: CASSSLAGVSKNIQYF. The CDR3, as DNA: TGTGCCAGCAGCTCTCTAGCGGGAGTGAGCAAAAACATTCAGTACTTC.

The chain combines TRBV30 with TRBJ2-7, with 8 bases aligning to TRBD1. V lost 4 bases and J lost 1; bases outside the gene matches: 6. CDR1 and CDR2 from the germline V gene are GTSNPN and SVGIG (reference sequence). The CDR3 has 14 amino acids. The CDR3 loop reads CAWTATGGSYEQYF. As DNA, the CDR3 is TGTGCCTGGACAGCCACAGGGGGGTCCTACGAGCAGTACTTC.

This clonotype was recorded many times. The chain couples TRBV24-1 to TRBJ2-1; D uncertain. The CDR3 runs 13 residues. Germline values: CDR1 KGHDR, CDR2 SFDVKD. Trimming stripped 5 bases from V and 2 bases from J, with 6 bases between. CDR3 coding DNA: TGTGCCACCAGTGGGTACACCTACAATGAGCAGTTCTTC. Amino acids: CATSGYTYNEQFF.

This clonotype was detected only a few times. This rearrangement joins TRBV15 to TRBJ2-7, with D possibly TRBD2 on 7 matching bases. V was pared by 3 bases and J by 4 bases, with 13 bases between. In germline, CDR1 is LNHNV, CDR2 YYDKDF (reference sequence). CDR3 length: 14 amino acids. The CDR3 bases are TGTGCCACCAGCAGCGGAGCGGGACATTACGAGCAGTACTTC. Translating it yields CATSSGAGHYEQYF.

This clonotype has a handful of counts. The chain joins TRBV19 to TRBJ2-1; tentatively, D is TRBD1 (5 bases). CDR3 size: 14 residues. V lost 4 bases and J lost 9, with 16 bases in between. Per germline, CDR1 LNHDA and CDR2 SQIVND (reference sequence). This CDR3 reads CASSTGPSGGEQFF. The CDR3 DNA reads TGTGCCAGTAGTACAGGGCCCTCCGGCGGTGAGCAGTTCTTC.

The genes are TRBV15 and TRBJ2-5, with a possible D match to TRBD2 (6 bases). V lost 2 bases and J 4 bases, leaving 26 bases between the germline ends. Per the germline V gene, CDR1 is LNHNV and CDR2 is YYDKDF (reference sequence). CDR3 length: 19 residues. In nucleotides, the CDR3 is TGTGCCACCAGCAGATTGCCGGGGGTTAGCCAGCTTGAGGGAGAGACCCAGTACTTC. It encodes CATSRLPGVSQLEGETQYF.

This chain connects TRBV24-1 to TRBJ2-7; D might be TRBD2 (6 bases). The CDR3 runs 14 residues. The V gene lost 6 bases and the J gene lost 4 bases, with 15 bases spanning the gap. Germline CDR1 is KGHDR and CDR2 is SFDVKD. The CDR3 DNA reads as TGTGCCACCAGTTCGGCTAGCGTGGTTTACGAGCAGTACTTC. It encodes CATSSASVVYEQYF.

This clonotype was observed at least ten times. The V gene is TRBV29-1, the J gene TRBJ1-1; D ambiguous. Germline CDR1 and CDR2: SQVTM and ANQGSEA. Between the trimmed V and J ends, which lost 4 bases and 7 bases, there was a span of 13 bases. The CDR3 spans 12 residues. CDR3 in amino acids: CSVGSDGGEAFF. Written as DNA, the CDR3 is TGCAGCGTTGGCTCGGACGGAGGTGAAGCTTTCTTT.

The chain links TRBV27 to TRBJ2-7; no clear D gene. The CDR3 loop spans 13 amino acids. V was pared by 5 bases and J by 6 bases, with 14 bases between. Germline assignment: CDR1 MNHEY and CDR2 SMNVEV (reference sequence). CDR3 in DNA: TGTGCCAGCAGTCACCAAGGCGGCATCGAGCAGTACTTC. It encodes CASSHQGGIEQYF.

This clonotype was seen at least ten times. J is TRBJ2-1 and V is TRBV20-1; 7 bases align to TRBD2. This CDR3 contains 13 residues. From germline, CDR1 is DFQATT and CDR2 SNEGSKA (reference sequence). Unmatched junction bases numbered 8, after V lost 7 bases and J lost 5 bases. The CDR3 here is CSGKRDAHNEQFF. CDR3 in DNA: TGCAGTGGCAAGCGGGATGCCCACAATGAGCAGTTCTTC.

The gene calls are TRBV11-1 and TRBJ2-7; 13 nucleotides match TRBD2. The CDR3 has 18 amino acids. Trimming at V came to 5 bases and at J to 6 bases, leaving 16 bases not matched to a gene. Looked up from germline, CDR1 is SGHAT and CDR2 is FQDESV (reference sequence). CDR3 DNA sequence: TGTGCCAGCAGCCCAGGGGCGACCTGGACTAGCGGGAGTGGCGAGCAGTACTTC. Amino acid sequence: CASSPGATWTSGSGEQYF.

The chain uses TRBV24-1 and TRBJ2-1; a possible D gene is TRBD1 (6 bases). The CDR3 loop spans 16 amino acids. Trimming stripped 3 bases from V and 0 bases from J, with 11 bases between. Looked up from germline, CDR1 is KGHDR and CDR2 is SFDVKD. The CDR3 DNA reads as TGTGCCACCAGTGATGACAGGAGGAGCTCCTACAATGAGCAGTTCTTC. It yields the protein CATSDDRRSSYNEQFF.

A note on this clonotype: A much bigger clone sits one base away, suggesting this may be a read error. J is TRBJ2-1 and V is TRBV12-3 or TRBV12-4; the match to TRBD2 covers 9 bases. This CDR3 region has 14 residues. The CDR3 DNA reads as TGTGCCAACAGTTTAAGCCTAGCGGGAAATGAGCAGTTCTTC. Translation: CANSLSLAGNEQFF.

This clonotype has ten or more counts. The chain uses TRBV7-6 and TRBJ1-1; 7 positions match TRBD1. The germline CDR1 and CDR2 sequences are SGHVS and FNYEAQ. V was clipped by 2 bases and J by 1 base; unmatched bases: 7. The CDR3 is 16 amino acids. The DNA for the CDR3 is TGTGCCAGCAGCTTAACCTCCGGGACAGCGAACACTGAAGCTTTCTTT. Protein sequence: CASSLTSGTANTEAFF.

Only a few counts were recorded for this clonotype. V gene TRBV20-1 combines with J gene TRBJ2-7; TRBD2 agrees at 11 bases. In germline, CDR1 is DFQATT, CDR2 SNEGSKA (reference sequence). V gave up 0 bases and J gave up 0 bases; unmatched junction bases: 19. CDR3 length: 21 residues. The CDR3 nucleotides are TGCAGTGCTAGAGATGGGCTGCAGGGGGCGGTAGCGGGAGGGTCCTCCTACGAGCAGTACTTC. As protein: CSARDGLQGAVAGGSSYEQYF.

This clonotype has only a few counts. The chain is built from TRBV28 and TRBJ2-3, with 10 bases that match TRBD2. V lost 2 bases, J lost 5 bases, and 13 bases stayed unmatched. CDR3 length: 18 residues. Germline V gene sequence: CDR1 MDHEN, CDR2 SYDVKM. Here the CDR3 reads CASSLVSGLAGVEDTQYF. Here the CDR3 DNA reads TGTGCCAGCAGTTTAGTATCCGGGCTAGCGGGAGTAGAAGATACGCAGTATTTT.

The J gene is TRBJ2-7, the V gene TRBV6-1, with TRBD1 as a possible D gene (7 bases). The germline V gene has CDR1 MNHNS and CDR2 SASEGT. The CDR3 runs 15 residues. V lost 6 bases and J 0 bases, leaving 15 bases between the germline ends. As DNA, the CDR3 is TGTGCCAGCAGAACCGCAGGGGGGAGCTCCTACGAGCAGTACTTC. This gives the protein CASRTAGGSSYEQYF.

The V call is TRBV11-2, the J call TRBJ1-3; 10 bases map to TRBD1. J lost 8 bases, V lost 3 bases, and 1 base had no gene match. Germline V gives CDR1 SGHAT, CDR2 FQNNGV. The CDR3 consists of 13 residues. The CDR3: CASSFDRGHTIYF. The CDR3 DNA follows: TGTGCCAGCAGCTTTGACAGGGGGCACACCATATATTTT. Full variable domain (missing parts from reference TRBV11-2 and TRBJ1-3): EAGVAQSPRYKIIEKRQSVAFWCNPISGHATLYWYQQILGQGPKLLIQFQNNGVVDDSQLPKDRFSAERLKGVDSTLKIQPAKLEDSAVYLCASSFDRGHTIYFGEGSWLTVV.

This CDR3 is CSARPVPRESITYEQYF. Written as DNA, the CDR3 is TGCAGTGCTAGGCCCGTTCCCCGGGAAAGTATAACCTACGAGCAGTACTTC. This chain connects TRBV20-1 to TRBJ2-7; TRBD2 is a possible D gene (5 bases). Germline V gives CDR1 DFQATT, CDR2 SNEGSKA (reference sequence). Trimming cost V 3 bases and J 2 bases, with 23 bases left between them. The CDR3 runs 17 residues.

In this sample, this clonotype turned up a few times. The rearrangement joins TRBV5-1 to TRBJ2-3, with D possibly being TRBD1 or TRBD2 (5 bases each). V lost 7 bases to trimming and J lost 2 bases, with 14 bases between them. Germline values: CDR1 SGHRS, CDR2 YFSETQ. CDR3 length: 14 amino acids. CDR3: CASAGSWSTDTQYF. The CDR3 bases are TGCGCCAGCGCAGGGAGTTGGTCCACAGATACGCAGTATTTT.

Of note for this clonotype: A junction end diverges from the germline sequence, so it may reflect a read error. This rearrangement joins TRBV5-1 to TRBJ1-4, with D uncertain. The germline CDR1 and CDR2 sequences are SGHRS and YFSETQ. The CDR3 loop spans 15 amino acids. The CDR3 DNA reads as TGCGTCAGCAGCTTGGCTGGGGTAGCGGGTGAAAAACTGTTTTTT. Translation gives CVSSLAGVAGEKLFF.